These T cell receptor beta chains were read from a single sample in a study of blood T cell repertoires in COVID-19. TCRdb's copy holds only in-frame clones and misses some; the assay was immunoSEQ multiplex PCR. The sample has just over 50,000 clones, about 86% seen once. Sequences were obtained from peripheral blood. Receptor source: an elderly man with active COVID-19. Each CDR3 is given with its conserved first and last residue. The D gene is left open where the match is weak. Clone size is stated in some rows and not others, as once, few, many or a class when expanded.

d_gene | j_gene | v_gene | abundance | CDR3nt | CDR3aa
TRBD2 | TRBJ2-1 | TRBV5-5 | NA | TGTGCCAGCAGCGCCGGGACTAGTGCTAGAAGCGAGCAGTTCTTC | CASSAGTSARSEQFF
TRBD2 | TRBJ2-3 | TRBV7-9 | NA | TGTGCCAGCAGCTTACCCCTAGGACTAGCGGGAGGGGGACCAGATACGCAGTATTTT | CASSLPLGLAGGGPDTQYF
NA | TRBJ1-1 | TRBV3-1/TRBV3-2 | few | TGTGCCAGCAGCCATCTAGAGGGTAGTACTGAAGCTTTCTTT | CASSHLEGSTEAFF
TRBD1 | TRBJ2-7 | TRBV5-6 | NA | TGTGCCAGCAGCTTGCCGACAGGGTATAACGAGCAGTACTTC | CASSLPTGYNEQYF
TRBD1 | TRBJ2-5 | TRBV11-2 | NA | TGTGCCAGCAGCCTCAACAGGGGGGACCAAGAGACCCAGTACTTC | CASSLNRGDQETQYF
TRBD1 | TRBJ2-2 | TRBV11-1 | NA | TGTGCCAGCAGACTACAGGGGGCTGGCACCGGGGAGCTGTTTTTT | CASRLQGAGTGELFF
TRBD1 | TRBJ2-5 | TRBV19 | NA | TGTGCCAGTAGTACGACAGGGTCCGGGGAGACCCAGTACTTC | CASSTTGSGETQYF
TRBD2 | TRBJ2-5 | TRBV19 | NA | TGTGCCAGTAGTAGGACTAGCGGTACAACACAAGAGACCCAGTACTTC | CASSRTSGTTQETQYF
NA | TRBJ1-1 | TRBV2 | NA | TGTGCCAGCAGTGACAGGGGAGACTTTGAAGCTTTCTTT | CASSDRGDFEAFF
TRBD2 | TRBJ2-2 | TRBV7-8 | NA | TGTGCCAGGGGGACTAGCGGGAGTTGGGGCACCGGGGAGCTGTTTTTT | CARGTSGSWGTGELFF
TRBD2 | TRBJ2-5 | TRBV5-6 | once | TGTGCCAGCAGCTTGCTGGCGGGAGTAGGCCAAGAGACCCAGTACTTC | CASSLLAGVGQETQYF
TRBD2 | TRBJ2-1 | TRBV6-5 | NA | TGTGCCAGCAGTTCCGGGACTAGCGGGAAGGAGCAGTTCTTC | CASSSGTSGKEQFF
TRBD2 | TRBJ2-7 | TRBV7-6 | NA | TGTGCCAGCAGCCCCGGACTAGCGGTGCGGGAGCAGTACTTC | CASSPGLAVREQYF
NA | TRBJ1-5 | TRBV7-9 | few | TGTGCCAGCAGCGACGACAGTGGTCAGCCCCAGCATTTT | CASSDDSGQPQHF
NA | TRBJ2-2 | TRBV30 | few | TGTGCCTGGAGTGTACGGGCAGGGCGAAACACCGGGGAGCTGTTTTTT | CAWSVRAGRNTGELFF
NA | TRBJ2-3 | TRBV5-6 | NA | TGTGCCAGCCTTAGGGGTAGCACAGATACGCAGTATTTT | CASLRGSTDTQYF
TRBD2 | TRBJ2-3 | TRBV5-1 | NA | TGCGCCAGCAGCTTAACCGGGACTAGAAGGGTGGTACAGGATACGCAGTATTTT | CASSLTGTRRVVQDTQYF
TRBD2 | TRBJ2-5 | TRBV3-1/TRBV3-2 | NA | TGTGCCAGCAGCCAAGGGGGTAGCGGGAGTTGGGAGGAAGAGACCCAGTACTTC | CASSQGGSGSWEEETQYF
TRBD1 | TRBJ2-7 | TRBV3-1/TRBV3-2 | NA | TGTGCCAGCAGCCAAGAAGGGGTTTTAGGGGGCCGGGAGCAGTACTTC | CASSQEGVLGGREQYF
NA | TRBJ2-5 | TRBV7-2 | NA | TGTGCCAGCAGCTGGGGGGGGCGAGAGACCCAGTACTTC | CASSWGGRETQYF
TRBD1 | TRBJ2-1 | TRBV6-5 | few | TGTGCCAGCAGTTCACTTGGACAGGGGAGAACCGGTGAGCAGTTCTTC | CASSSLGQGRTGEQFF
NA | TRBJ2-1 | TRBV2 | NA | TGTGCCAGCAGCCCGGACAACTACAATGAGCAGTTCTTC | CASSPDNYNEQFF
NA | TRBJ1-2 | TRBV18 | NA | TGTGCCAGCTCACCGGGAGAGTATGGCTACACCTTC | CASSPGEYGYTF
TRBD1 | TRBJ2-7 | TRBV5-4 | NA | TGTGCCAGCAGCATGGACAGGGGTCGAGCCTACGAGCAGTACTTC | CASSMDRGRAYEQYF
TRBD1 | TRBJ2-6 | TRBV10-2 | few | TGCGCCAGCAGGGTACAGGGGGGAATTCCTGGGGCCAACGTCCTGACTTTC | CASRVQGGIPGANVLTF
NA | TRBJ1-4 | TRBV21-1 | NA | TGTGCCAGCAGCAAAGTAGGAGGGTTAAATGAAAAACTGTTTTTT | CASSKVGGLNEKLFF
TRBD1 | TRBJ2-5 | TRBV7-6 | NA | TGTGCCAGCAGCTTACTAGCAGGGGGCCGGGAGACCCAGTACTTC | CASSLLAGGRETQYF
TRBD2 | TRBJ2-1 | TRBV2 | NA | TGTGCCAGCAGTGTAACTAGCGCCAATGAGCAGTTCTTC | CASSVTSANEQFF
TRBD2 | TRBJ2-7 | TRBV11-2 | NA | TGTGCCAGCAGCTTAGGACTAGCGGGAGCTCTCCCCTACGAGCAGTACTTC | CASSLGLAGALPYEQYF
TRBD2 | TRBJ2-1 | TRBV6-6 | NA | TGTGCCAGCAGCCATACTAGCGGCTCCTACAATGAGCAGTTCTTC | CASSHTSGSYNEQFF
NA | TRBJ2-7 | TRBV19 | once | TGTGCCAGTAGTATAGATCGTGGGCAGTACGAGCAGTACTTC | CASSIDRGQYEQYF
TRBD1 | TRBJ1-2 | TRBV5-4 | NA | TGTGCCAGCAGCCGGGACAGGAGCTATGGCTACACCTTC | CASSRDRSYGYTF
TRBD1 | TRBJ1-2 | TRBV19 | few | TGTGCCATTAAGGACAGGGGGTTTAGCGACTATGGCTACACCTTC | CAIKDRGFSDYGYTF
TRBD2 | TRBJ2-1 | TRBV30 | NA | TGTGCCTGGAGTGTACGTGGACTAGCTTTCAATGAGCAGTTCTTC | CAWSVRGLAFNEQFF
TRBD1 | TRBJ1-6 | TRBV2 | once | TGTGCCAGCTTACAGGGGCGAATAAATAATTCACCCCTCCACTTT | CASLQGRINNSPLHF
NA | TRBJ1-5 | TRBV7-9 | NA | TGTGCCAGCAGCTCTAATTATCAGCCCCAGCATTTT | CASSSNYQPQHF
TRBD1 | TRBJ1-5 | TRBV7-2 | NA | TGTGCCAGCAGCATCGGACAGGGGCAATACCAGCCCCAGCATTTT | CASSIGQGQYQPQHF
TRBD1 | TRBJ2-7 | TRBV19 | NA | TGTGCCAGTTCGGAGACCGGGGGACAGGGGGCAAAAGTCTCCTACGAGCAGTACTTC | CASSETGGQGAKVSYEQYF
TRBD2 | TRBJ2-5 | TRBV16 | NA | TGTGCCAGCAGCCCCATAGCGGGGGAAGAGACCCAGTACTTC | CASSPIAGEETQYF
NA | TRBJ2-1 | TRBV7-9 | NA | TGTGCCAGCAGCCCGCCCGGTAACTCCTACAATGAGCAGTTCTTC | CASSPPGNSYNEQFF
NA | TRBJ2-2 | TRBV6-6 | few | TGTGCCAGCAGTTACAGTGACTCGAGCACCGGGGAGCTGTTTTTT | CASSYSDSSTGELFF
TRBD2 | TRBJ2-1 | TRBV7-2 | NA | TGTGCCAGCAGCTTAGGGGGACTAGCGGGAGGTGAGCAGTTCTTC | CASSLGGLAGGEQFF
TRBD2 | TRBJ2-5 | TRBV7-2 | NA | TGTGCCAGCAGCCTACCGACTAGCCGCCAAGAGACCCAGTACTTC | CASSLPTSRQETQYF
TRBD1 | TRBJ1-2 | TRBV7-9 | NA | TGTGCCAGCAGCCGCGTTGGGACAGGGTCTAACTATGGCTACACCTTC | CASSRVGTGSNYGYTF
NA | TRBJ2-6 | TRBV15 | NA | TGTGCCACCAGCAGGGCAGCTAGACGGCCTGGGGCCAACGTCCTGACTTTC | CATSRAARRPGANVLTF
TRBD2 | TRBJ2-3 | TRBV28 | NA | TGTGCCAGCAGATCCGGGACTAGCGGGAGCTCGCTGCGCACAGATACGCAGTATTTT | CASRSGTSGSSLRTDTQYF
TRBD2 | TRBJ2-1 | TRBV12-3/TRBV12-4 | few | TGTGCCAGCAGTTCGGATAAGCGGGAGGAGCAGTTCTTC | CASSSDKREEQFF
NA | TRBJ2-1 | TRBV19 | NA | TGTGCCAGTAGTACTACAGGAGCCCAGCAGTTCTTC | CASSTTGAQQFF
TRBD2 | TRBJ2-7 | TRBV6-2/TRBV6-3 | NA | TGTGCCAGCAGTTACAGGACTAGCGGGAACTACGAGCAGTACTTC | CASSYRTSGNYEQYF
TRBD1 | TRBJ1-5 | TRBV4-1 | few | TGCGCCAGCAGCCTGGGACAGGCGGGCGATCAGCCCCAGCATTTT | CASSLGQAGDQPQHF
TRBD1 | TRBJ1-3 | TRBV30 | few | TGTGCCTGGAACAGGGGGGGTGGAAACACCATATATTTT | CAWNRGGGNTIYF
TRBD2 | TRBJ2-7 | TRBV27 | NA | TGTGCCGGGGGGGGAGCGGGAGGGCCGTCGAGGGAGCAGTACTTC | CAGGGAGGPSREQYF
TRBD2 | TRBJ2-3 | TRBV3-1/TRBV3-2 | NA | TGTGCCAGCAGCCACCAGTATACTAGCGGAAGCACAGATACGCAGTATTTT | CASSHQYTSGSTDTQYF
TRBD1 | TRBJ2-5 | TRBV5-4 | once | TGTGCCAGCAGCCCACAAGTTGACAGGGGTGAGACCCAGTACTTC | CASSPQVDRGETQYF
NA | TRBJ1-6 | TRBV28 | NA | TGTGCCAGCAGTTACCCCTTGTCAGGGGCCTATAATTCACCCCTCCACTTT | CASSYPLSGAYNSPLHF
TRBD2 | TRBJ2-3 | TRBV7-9 | once | TGTGCCAGCAGCTTACTAGCGGGAGAACCTCGGTATTTT | CASSLLAGEPRYF
NA | TRBJ1-3 | TRBV28 | NA | TGTGCCAGCAGTTCCCACTGGAGCTCTGGAAACACCATATATTTT | CASSSHWSSGNTIYF
TRBD2 | TRBJ2-2 | TRBV4-2 | NA | TGTGCCAGCAACCCCAGCGGGAGTGAGAGGCACGGGGAGCTGTTTTTT | CASNPSGSERHGELFF
TRBD1 | TRBJ2-1 | TRBV5-1 | NA | TGCGCCAGCAACACACAGGGGTCCTACAATGAGCAGTTCTTC | CASNTQGSYNEQFF
TRBD2 | TRBJ2-7 | TRBV5-4 | few | TGTGCCAGCAGCCCCCACGGGACTACCCCCTACGAGCAGTACTTC | CASSPHGTTPYEQYF